The entry that follows covers one T cell receptor beta chain sequence. Hyperthyroidism had been newly diagnosed in patients aged 18 to 65, and its duration was under 2 months. Germline-derived CDR1 and CDR2 are DFQATT and SNEGSKA (reference sequence). Deletions cut 6 bases from V and 4 bases from J, with 10 bases between. The CDR3 loop spans 13 amino acids. These data originate in a study of T cells in Graves' hyperthyroidism and ophthalmopathy. Using RNA transcripts as the source, TCR beta CDR3 regions were amplified. Initially, a first-round RT-PCR of the TCR CDR3 employed the HTBI primer set. Each CDR3 protein gets one entry after TCRdb re-called the multiplex PCR reads with MiXCR. Among hundreds of thousands of distinct CDR3 sequences listed, around 15% were seen once.

The TCR originated in a woman aged 18-29 years with Graves' hyperthyroidism. Sequenced sample: blood. This chain uses TRBV20-1 with TRBJ2-6; no firm D call. CDR3: CSAPFLGANVLTF. CDR3 DNA sequence: TGCAGTGCCCCTTTTCTGGGGGCCAACGTCCTGACTTTC.